The 21 T cell receptor beta chains below were found in one sample sequenced in a study of PD-L1 blockade in urothelial cancer. Profiled with immunoSEQ multiplex PCR; TCRdb holds only in-frame clones, not every one. The table has tens of thousands of clones, roughly 80% seen once. Sequencing used PBMCs, obtained around atezolizumab (anti-PD-L1) treatment. The receptors originated from a man in his sixties or seventies with urothelial cancer.

J is TRBJ2-2 and V is TRBV11-2; the D is unclear. The germline gives CDR1 SGHAT, CDR2 FQNNGV. Trimming stripped 4 bases from V and 6 bases from J, with 21 bases between. The CDR3 is made up of 17 amino acids. The CDR3 loop reads CASSSSETAIFSGELFF. CDR3 nucleotides: TGTGCCAGCAGCTCAAGTGAAACAGCCATTTTTTCCGGGGAGCTGTTTTTT.

This sequence joins TRBV19 and TRBJ2-1, with D maybe TRBD1 (6 bases). Per germline, CDR1 LNHDA and CDR2 SQIVND (reference sequence). This CDR3 region has 15 residues. The V end lost 2 bases, the J end lost 3 bases, and 11 bases lay between the germline ends. The CDR3 nucleotides are TGTGCCAGTAGTATAAGGGACAACCTCTACAATGAGCAGTTCTTC. Its protein product is CASSIRDNLYNEQFF.

The chain uses TRBV6-4 and TRBJ2-3; TRBD1 aligns across 9 bases. The V and J ends lost 2 bases and 3 bases, in that order; junction bases with no gene match: 12. The CDR3 runs to 18 residues. The V gene's germline CDR1 is MRHNA and CDR2 SNTAGT. The CDR3 is CASSDTHATDRGTDTQYF. CDR3 nucleotide sequence: TGTGCCAGCAGTGACACACATGCCACGGACAGGGGAACAGATACGCAGTATTTT.

In its sample, this clone was seen a few times. The chain joins TRBV11-2 to TRBJ1-2; D gene uncertain. V was clipped by 5 bases and J by 3 bases, with 10 bases between them. This CDR3 spans 13 amino acids. CDR1 is SGHAT and CDR2 is FQNNGV in the germline V gene. The CDR3 DNA sequence: TGTGCCAGCAGCCCCGACACAGACTATGGCTACACCTTC. Its protein product is CASSPDTDYGYTF.

This clone has just one count. The gene calls are TRBV18 and TRBJ2-7; a weak D match, TRBD1 (5 bases). V was pared by 2 bases and J by 4 bases, with 9 bases between. Looked up from germline, CDR1 is KGHSH and CDR2 is LQKENI. This CDR3 has 13 residues. CDR3 loop: CASSPARVYEQYF. The DNA of the CDR3 is TGTGCCAGCTCACCAGCCAGGGTTTACGAGCAGTACTTC.

The rearrangement uses TRBV7-3 and TRBJ2-1; 10 nucleotides align to TRBD2. CDR1 is SGHTA and CDR2 is FQGTGA in the germline V gene. V shed 1 base, J shed 8 bases, and the junction held 5 bases outside the gene matches. The CDR3 has 15 residues. The CDR3 sequence: CASSLSLAGVDEQFF. CDR3 nucleotides: TGTGCCAGCAGCTTAAGTCTAGCGGGGGTGGATGAGCAGTTCTTC. The entire variable domain, with the rest obtained from reference TRBV7-3 and TRBJ2-1, is as follows: GAGVSQTPSNKVTEKGKYVELRCDPISGHTALYWYRQSLGQGPEFLIYFQGTGAADDSGLPNDRFFAVRPEGSVSTLKIQRTERGDSAVYLCASSLSLAGVDEQFFGPGTRLTVL.

The CDR3 loop is CASSRGAGGPSETQYF. The CDR3 nucleotides are TGTGCCAGCAGTCGGGGAGCGGGAGGACCTTCTGAGACCCAGTACTTC. The J gene is TRBJ2-5, the V gene TRBV11-3, with 9 bases matching TRBD2. Germline CDR1 is SGHNT and CDR2 is YENEEA. The CDR3 is 16 residues long. V gave up 6 bases and J gave up 5 bases; unmatched junction bases: 13. Based on the CDR3 plus reference TRBV11-3 and TRBJ2-5, the full variable domain is EAGVVQSPRYKIIEKKQPVAFWCNPISGHNTLYWYLQNLGQGPELLIRYENEEAVDDSQLPKDRFSAERLKGVDSTLKIQPAELGDSAVYLCASSRGAGGPSETQYFGPGTRLLVL.

CDR3 coding DNA: TGTGCCAGCTCCCCGCGGGGTAGCACCACAGATACGCAGTATTTT. Its protein product is CASSPRGSTTDTQYF. The chain couples TRBV18 to TRBJ2-3; a weak D match, TRBD2 (6 bases). V dropped 6 bases and J dropped 2 bases, with 15 bases sitting between them. Germline loops: CDR1 KGHSH, CDR2 LQKENI. The CDR3 is 15 amino acids.

The gene calls are TRBV4-3 and TRBJ1-1; D may be TRBD1 (5 bases). Trimming took 7 bases from V and 4 from J, leaving 16 bases between them. Germline values: CDR1 LGHNA, CDR2 YSLEER. CDR3 size: 14 residues. The CDR3 DNA sequence: TGCGCCAGCACCACCGGGGGGGGGAGCACTGAAGCTTTCTTT. Its translation is CASTTGGGSTEAFF.

This chain connects TRBV9 to TRBJ2-3; D is ambiguous. V was pared by 0 bases and J by 2 bases, with 7 bases between. This CDR3 is 14 amino acids long. Per the germline V gene, CDR1 is SGDLS and CDR2 is YYNGEE. The CDR3 DNA follows: TGTGCCAGCAGCGTAGGGCCTGACACAGATACGCAGTATTTT. Translating it yields CASSVGPDTDTQYF.

The V gene is TRBV19, the J gene TRBJ2-5; 11 nucleotides match TRBD2. In germline, CDR1 is LNHDA, CDR2 SQIVND (reference sequence). After removal of 5 bases from V and 4 bases from J, the junction contained 3 bases not matched to a gene. This CDR3 is 14 amino acids long. CDR3 sequence: CASSSSGGTETQYF. The DNA of the CDR3 is TGTGCCAGTAGTTCTAGCGGGGGGACAGAGACCCAGTACTTC.

V gene TRBV5-4 combines with J gene TRBJ2-7; 13 positions agree with TRBD2. CDR1 is SGHNT and CDR2 is YYREEE in the germline V gene (reference sequence). CDR3 length: 15 residues. V was pared by 3 bases and J by 4 bases, with 4 bases of the junction left unmatched. The CDR3 sequence is CASSSRLAGGYEQYF. In DNA form, the CDR3 reads TGTGCCAGCAGCTCTAGACTAGCGGGAGGATACGAGCAGTACTTC. Full variable domain (missing parts from reference TRBV5-4 and TRBJ2-7): ETGVTQSPTHLIKTRGQQVTLRCSSQSGHNTVSWYQQALGQGPQFIFQYYREEENGRGNFPPRFSGLQFPNYSSELNVNALELDDSALYLCASSSRLAGGYEQYFGPGTRLTVT.

The CDR3 bases are TGTGCCAGCAGCCCGGGAGGGGGCGCGGATGCTTTCTTT. Translation: CASSPGGGADAFF. The chain uses TRBV7-9 and TRBJ1-1, with 7 nucleotides matching TRBD1. CDR3 size: 13 residues. Trimming at V came to 5 bases and at J to 11 bases, leaving 11 bases not matched to a gene. Germline V gene lookup returns CDR1 SEHNR and CDR2 FQNEAQ (reference sequence).

This clone was seen ten or more times. The J gene is TRBJ2-4, the V gene TRBV30; 10 bases are a match to TRBD1. The CDR3 runs 15 residues. With V trimmed by 0 bases and J by 5 bases, 4 bases remained unmatched. Looked up from germline, CDR1 is GTSNPN and CDR2 is SVGIG (reference sequence). The CDR3 DNA follows: TGTGCCTGGAGTGTACATGGGACAGGGGAAAACATTCAGTACTTC. Protein: CAWSVHGTGENIQYF.

This clone has more than one count but fewer than ten. This chain joins TRBV28 and TRBJ1-5; tentative D call: TRBD1 (5 bases). This CDR3 has 15 residues. Deletions cut 6 bases from V and 6 bases from J, with 18 bases between. CDR1 and CDR2 (germline): MDHEN, SYDVKM. The CDR3 DNA sequence: TGTGCCAGCAGCCCGGGACTGAGCTTGATTCAGCCCCAGCATTTT. As protein: CASSPGLSLIQPQHF.

The chain employs TRBV15 and TRBJ1-2; TRBD1 aligns across 7 bases. Looked up from germline, CDR1 is LNHNV and CDR2 is YYDKDF (reference sequence). The CDR3 contains 15 residues. With 5 bases clipped from V and 8 bases from J, the junction kept 14 bases outside the gene matches. CDR3: CATSDDRAGRRGYTF. CDR3 sequence (DNA): TGTGCCACCAGCGATGACAGGGCGGGGAGGAGGGGCTACACCTTC. Variable domain in full (rest from reference TRBV15 and TRBJ1-2): DAMVIQNPRYQVTQFGKPVTLSCSQTLNHNVMYWYQQKSSQAPKLLFHYYDKDFNNEADTPDNFQSRRPNTSFCFLDIRSPGLGDTAMYLCATSDDRAGRRGYTFGSGTRLTVV.

Turning to this clone: Within the sample, other DNA sequences also encode this same CDR3. The CDR3, as DNA: TGTGCCAGTCTAGGAGGGTACGAGCAGTACTTC. Translated: CASLGGYEQYF. The chain joins TRBV7-9 to TRBJ2-7, with D perhaps matching TRBD2 (6 bases). CDR1 SEHNR and CDR2 FQNEAQ come from the germline V gene (reference sequence). V lost 9 bases and J lost 4, with 10 bases in between. The CDR3 totals 11 residues.

In its sample, this clone was seen a few times. This chain connects TRBV7-8 to TRBJ1-4; D gene unclear. V lost 8 bases and J lost 0, with 13 bases in between. Looked up from germline, CDR1 is SGHVS and CDR2 is FQNEAQ. The CDR3 loop spans 15 amino acids. The chain's CDR3 is CASASRRATNEKLFF. CDR3 nucleotide sequence: TGTGCCAGCGCCTCTCGGAGGGCAACTAATGAAAAACTGTTTTTT. Complete variable domain (other parts from reference TRBV7-8 and TRBJ1-4): GAGVSQSPRYKVAKRGQDVALRCDPISGHVSLFWYQQALGQGPEFLTYFQNEAQLDKSGLPSDRFFAERPEGSVSTLKIQRTQQEDSAVYLCASASRRATNEKLFFGSGTQLSVL.

This chain connects TRBV5-1 to TRBJ2-7; D not resolved. The CDR3 sequence is 8 residues long. The V end was cut by 3 bases, the J end by 11 bases, with 3 bases between. Germline V CDR1 and CDR2: SGHRS, YFSETQ. CDR3 sequence reads: CASSSEYF. In DNA form, the CDR3 reads TGCGCCAGCAGCTCGGAGTACTTC.

The V gene is TRBV7-9, the J gene TRBJ2-7; tentative D call: TRBD2 (6 bases). This CDR3 has 16 amino acids. The germline gives CDR1 SEHNR, CDR2 FQNEAQ (reference sequence). Trimming removed 5 bases from V and 0 bases from J, with 17 bases in between. CDR3 in amino acids: CASSPRGLSGSYEQYF. Written as DNA, the CDR3 is TGTGCCAGCAGCCCCCGGGGACTCTCGGGCTCCTACGAGCAGTACTTC.

This clone came up a few times. V usage is TRBV27 and J usage is TRBJ2-1, with a possible D match to TRBD2 (5 bases). The V gene's germline CDR1 is MNHEY and CDR2 SMNVEV (reference sequence). V lost 5 bases and J 0 bases, leaving 11 bases between the germline ends. The CDR3 runs to 15 residues. In DNA form, the CDR3 reads TGTGCCAGCAGTCCACGGACTGGCTCCTACAATGAGCAGTTCTTC. This codes for CASSPRTGSYNEQFF.